These 23 T cell receptor beta chains were sequenced from one sample in a study of control samples from healthy donors and cancer patients. Sequencing used immunoSEQ multiplex PCR; TCRdb keeps in-frame clones, though not all of them. Of about 140,000 clones detected, around 85% appear once; the ten largest clones hold approximately 8.6%. The sample consisted of blood. These TCRs come from a woman between 25 and 40 years old in good health.

The chain is built from TRBV5-4 and TRBJ1-4; D gene uncertain. Trimming took 3 bases from V and 3 from J, leaving 18 bases between them. There are 17 residues in the CDR3. CDR1 is SGHNT and CDR2 is YYREEE in the germline V gene (reference sequence). Here the CDR3 reads CASSSSGSRWANEKLFF. CDR3 sequence (DNA): TGTGCCAGCAGCTCTTCCGGGAGCCGATGGGCTAATGAAAAACTGTTTTTT.

This chain uses TRBV6-5 with TRBJ1-2, with D possibly being TRBD1 (6 bases). CDR3 length: 11 amino acids. V lost 10 bases and J lost 10, with 16 bases in between. Germline V gene data show CDR1 as MNHEY and CDR2 as SVGAGI. The CDR3 loop reads CAIRQERLYTF. DNA of the CDR3: TGTGCCATAAGACAGGAGAGGCTCTACACCTTC.

CDR3 protein: CASSQEAANYNEQFF. The CDR3 nucleotides are TGTGCCAGCAGCCAAGAAGCGGCGAATTACAATGAGCAGTTCTTC. V usage is TRBV4-2 and J usage is TRBJ2-1; weak D call: TRBD2 (5 bases). The CDR3 runs to 15 residues. CDR1 is LGHNA and CDR2 is YNFKEQ in the germline V gene. V shed 0 bases and J shed 4 bases, with 10 bases lying between them.

The V gene is TRBV20-1, the J gene TRBJ2-7, with D possibly being TRBD1 or TRBD2 (5 bases each). V was shortened by 6 bases and J by 6 bases, with 12 bases between the two germline ends. The germline CDR1 and CDR2 sequences are DFQATT and SNEGSKA (reference sequence). This CDR3 comprises 11 residues. CDR3 residues: CSAIMGVEQYF. CDR3 bases: TGCAGTGCCATCATGGGGGTCGAGCAGTACTTC.

This chain links TRBV7-2 with TRBJ2-5, with D perhaps given as TRBD1 or TRBD2 (7 bases each). The CDR3 totals 14 residues. Trimming left V 5 bases short and J 1 base short, with 11 bases between. The V gene's germline CDR1 is SGHTA and CDR2 FQGNSA. The DNA of the CDR3 is TGTGCCAGCAGCCCAGGGGGGGCCCAAGAGACCCAGTACTTC. Translation: CASSPGGAQETQYF.

The rearrangement links TRBV18 to TRBJ1-1; TRBD1 aligns across 10 bases. CDR1 KGHSH and CDR2 LQKENI come from the germline V gene. V was pared by 5 bases and J by 5 bases, with 2 bases of the junction left unmatched. The length of the CDR3 is 13 residues. CDR3 sequence: CASSRQGATEAFF. The CDR3 region has the DNA TGTGCCAGCTCAAGACAGGGGGCGACTGAAGCTTTCTTT.

The rearrangement uses TRBV2 and TRBJ1-4; no definite D call. The V gene lost 5 bases and the J gene lost 7 bases, with 14 bases spanning the gap. CDR3 size: 14 residues. Looked up from germline, CDR1 is SNHLY and CDR2 is FYNNEI. The CDR3 DNA follows: TGTGCCAGCAGTCTCGGGAACCAAGGTGAAAAACTGTTTTTT. Amino acid sequence: CASSLGNQGEKLFF.

The gene calls are TRBV5-1 and TRBJ1-1; D might be TRBD1 (6 bases). Germline loops: CDR1 SGHRS, CDR2 YFSETQ. V shed 4 bases and J shed 5 bases, with 15 bases lying between them. The CDR3 length is 14 residues. The CDR3, as DNA: TGCGCCAGCAGCCCGGATACAGGGAGGACTGAAGCTTTCTTT. Its translation is CASSPDTGRTEAFF.

The chain combines TRBV2 with TRBJ2-7; no firm D call. Germline CDR1 SNHLY, CDR2 FYNNEI. The CDR3 extends over 13 amino acids. The V gene lost 6 bases and the J gene lost 7 bases, with 16 bases spanning the gap. The CDR3 sequence is CASRTGPTREQYF. CDR3 in DNA: TGTGCCAGCAGGACCGGTCCGACCCGGGAGCAGTACTTC.

The V call is TRBV5-6, the J call TRBJ2-7; D might be TRBD1 (5 bases). Germline CDR1 and CDR2: SGHDT and YYEEEE. Trimming took 1 base from V and 4 from J, leaving 18 bases between them. The CDR3 has 16 amino acids. This chain's CDR3 is CASSLRRTQGWYEQYF. The CDR3 coding sequence is TGTGCCAGCAGCTTGAGACGGACCCAGGGATGGTACGAGCAGTACTTC.

The chain combines TRBV27 with TRBJ2-3, with D possibly matching TRBD1 (5 bases). With 7 bases removed from V and 2 bases from J, the gap between germline ends came to 16 bases. The CDR3 extends over 15 amino acids. CDR1 MNHEY and CDR2 SMNVEV come from the germline V gene (reference sequence). The CDR3 sequence is CASTEGPTVTDTQYF. The CDR3 nucleotides are TGTGCCAGCACCGAAGGACCGACAGTCACAGATACGCAGTATTTT.

V gene TRBV5-1 combines with J gene TRBJ1-1, with D unclear. Germline V CDR1 and CDR2: SGHRS, YFSETQ. Trimming pared 2 bases from V and 6 bases from J, leaving 5 bases between. The CDR3 runs to 11 residues. CDR3 sequence (DNA): TGCGCCAGCAGCTTTCAGTCTGAAGCTTTCTTT. As protein: CASSFQSEAFF.

The chain recombines TRBV30 with TRBJ1-2; D not resolved. Germline V gene lookup returns CDR1 GTSNPN and CDR2 SVGIG (reference sequence). V lost 1 base, J lost 2 bases, and 2 bases lay in between. The CDR3 has 11 amino acids. The CDR3 reads CAWSGNYGYTF. CDR3 nucleotide sequence: TGTGCCTGGAGTGGGAACTATGGCTACACCTTC.

The chain links TRBV5-4 to TRBJ2-1, with D perhaps TRBD2 (5 bases). The length of the CDR3 is 13 residues. The germline V and J ends were trimmed by 2 bases and 6 bases, with 9 bases remaining between them. Germline CDR1 reads SGHNT; CDR2 reads YYREEE (reference sequence). The CDR3 DNA is TGTGCCAGCAGCTTTGGAGCGGTCAATGAGCAGTTCTTC. Translation gives CASSFGAVNEQFF.

This clone appeared once. This chain connects TRBV6-6 to TRBJ1-1, with D unclear. Germline loops: CDR1 MNHNY, CDR2 SVGAGI (reference sequence). The CDR3 consists of 12 residues. V lost 7 bases and J 1 base, leaving 7 bases between the germline ends. The CDR3 DNA sequence: TGTGCCAGCACCCTGGGGAACACTGAAGCTTTCTTT. Translation gives CASTLGNTEAFF.

This clone was detected only once. This chain uses TRBV13 with TRBJ2-1; TRBD2 aligns across 12 bases. The CDR3 extends over 15 amino acids. V was pared by 6 bases and J by 10 bases, with 10 bases of the junction left unmatched. CDR1 is PRHDT and CDR2 is FYEKMQ in the germline V gene (reference sequence). The CDR3 spells CASSLRLAGAGEQFF. CDR3 DNA sequence: TGTGCCAGCAGTTTACGACTAGCGGGAGCAGGCGAGCAGTTCTTC.

This chain links TRBV19 with TRBJ1-2; D is possibly TRBD1 (5 bases). This CDR3 spans 13 amino acids. The germline gives CDR1 LNHDA, CDR2 SQIVND (reference sequence). The V end lost 7 bases, the J end lost 4 bases, and 13 bases lay between the germline ends. CDR3 bases: TGTGCCAGTATGGGGGAGAGGGCCTATGGCTACACCTTC. Amino acids: CASMGERAYGYTF.

The chain has TRBV9 and TRBJ1-1; possible D gene TRBD1, 6 bases. Trimming removed 0 bases from V and 1 base from J, with 10 bases in between. This CDR3 spans 15 amino acids. Germline CDR1 and CDR2: SGDLS and YYNGEE. In nucleotides, the CDR3 is TGTGCCAGCAGCGTAGTCGGCAGGGGGAACACTGAAGCTTTCTTT. This codes for CASSVVGRGNTEAFF.

V gene TRBV19 combines with J gene TRBJ1-5; 8 nucleotides align to TRBD1. Germline CDR1 LNHDA, CDR2 SQIVND (reference sequence). J was trimmed by 7 bases and V by 7 bases; bases with no gene match: 6. The CDR3 runs to 13 residues. The CDR3 spells CASMQGAAQPQHF. In nucleotides, the CDR3 is TGTGCCAGTATGCAGGGGGCGGCGCAGCCCCAGCATTTT.

This clone was detected once. The chain couples TRBV29-1 to TRBJ1-1; unclear D gene. Germline loops: CDR1 SQVTM, CDR2 ANQGSEA. CDR3 length equals 12 residues. Trimming removed 7 bases from V and 4 bases from J, with 13 bases in between. CDR3 sequence (DNA): TGCAGCGCTCCGGATGGGAGCACTGAAGCTTTCTTT. Translated, it gives CSAPDGSTEAFF.

This chain uses TRBV27 with TRBJ1-2; a possible D gene is TRBD1 (6 bases). V lost 5 bases to trimming and J lost 0 bases, with 13 bases between them. This CDR3 is built from 15 residues. Germline V gene lookup returns CDR1 MNHEY and CDR2 SMNVEV (reference sequence). The CDR3 loop reads CASSQTWTANYGYTF. CDR3 coding DNA: TGTGCCAGCAGTCAGACGTGGACAGCTAACTATGGCTACACCTTC.

The CDR3 coding sequence is TGTGCCAGTAAAGTACAGGGGAACACCGGGGAGCTGTTTTTT. Encoded protein: CASKVQGNTGELFF. The V gene is TRBV19, the J gene TRBJ2-2, with D perhaps TRBD1 (6 bases). The CDR3 contains 14 residues. The ends were cut back, 7 bases at V and 1 base at J, with 10 bases in the middle. Germline V gives CDR1 LNHDA, CDR2 SQIVND (reference sequence). Together with reference TRBV19 and TRBJ2-2, the CDR3 gives the full variable domain: DGGITQSPKYLFRKEGQNVTLSCEQNLNHDAMYWYRQDPGQGLRLIYYSQIVNDFQKGDIAEGYSVSREKKESFPLTVTSAQKNPTAFYLCASKVQGNTGELFFGEGSRLTVL.

The rearrangement uses TRBV7-8 and TRBJ1-1; no reliable D call. CDR3 length equals 15 residues. CDR1 is SGHVS and CDR2 is FQNEAQ in the germline V gene. V shed 0 bases and J shed 0 bases, with 8 bases lying between them. CDR3: CASSLALRVNTEAFF. DNA for the CDR3: TGTGCCAGCAGCTTAGCGCTACGGGTGAACACTGAAGCTTTCTTT. The full variable domain, with the rest looked up from reference TRBV7-8 and TRBJ1-1, is GAGVSQSPRYKVAKRGQDVALRCDPISGHVSLFWYQQALGQGPEFLTYFQNEAQLDKSGLPSDRFFAERPEGSVSTLKIQRTQQEDSAVYLCASSLALRVNTEAFFGQGTRLTVV.